Sequencing of this T cell receptor beta chain was carried out in a study of HIV-infected patients and healthy controls. The repertoire came from unfractionated whole blood and reflected all unsorted peripheral T cells. Germline-derived CDR1 and CDR2 are MNHEY and SVGAGI. This CDR3 is built from 13 residues. V lost 2 bases, J lost 7 bases, and 3 bases stayed unmatched. Reverse transcription used roughly 480 ng RNA and constant-region primers for alpha and beta. Alpha and beta chain libraries were made separately by chain-specific third strand synthesis with multiplexing indices. MiXCR, run by TCRdb on the 5' RACE reads, gives a single entry per CDR3 protein. The sample records 7,500 to 10,000 distinct CDR3 sequences, 6.5% to 9.5% being singletons.

This chain uses TRBV6-5 with TRBJ1-2; 8 bases map to TRBD1. The sequence came from an adult with HIV infection. The donor label of this sample is uncertain. The source material was blood, sampled before antiretroviral therapy. For the CDR3, the DNA is TGTGCCAGCAGTTACACGGACAGGGTTGGCTACACCTTC. It codes for CASSYTDRVGYTF.